The 6 T cell receptor beta chains given below trace back to one sample, sequenced in a study of a mutant IDH1 vaccine in newly diagnosed glioma. Sequencing was performed with immunoSEQ multiplex PCR; in TCRdb, only in-frame clones are kept and a portion is missing. Here the sample spans about 56,000 clones, approximately 87% being singletons. No antigens are known for them. Time point defined: week 23, last vaccination. A 20-mer mutant IDH1 peptide at 300 ug was injected subcutaneously with topical imiquimod. Specimen: PBMCs, collected from a glioma patient whose treatment included an IDH1 peptide vaccine. The receptor source for this set is a man in his forties with glioma.

The genes are TRBV28 and TRBJ2-7, with no clear D. CDR1 is MDHEN and CDR2 is SYDVKM in the germline V gene. This CDR3 contains 12 residues. The V gene lost 6 bases and the J gene lost 0 bases, with 6 bases spanning the gap. CDR3 nucleotide sequence: TGTGCCAGCAGACCCCGCTCCTACGAGCAGTACTTC. It yields the protein CASRPRSYEQYF.

The CDR3: CASSVRSEGTQYF. The CDR3 DNA sequence: TGTGCCAGCAGCGTAAGGAGCGAAGGGACCCAGTACTTC. The genes are TRBV9 and TRBJ2-5, with no clear D. CDR1 SGDLS and CDR2 YYNGEE come from the germline V gene. V dropped 1 base and J dropped 7 bases, with 11 bases sitting between them. The CDR3 runs to 13 residues.

The V and J genes are TRBV5-5 and TRBJ1-2; possibly TRBD1 for D (5 bases). Trimming pared 4 bases from V and 5 bases from J, leaving 15 bases between. Germline CDR1 and CDR2: SGHKS and YYEKEE (reference sequence). The CDR3 loop spans 14 amino acids. As DNA, the CDR3 is TGTGCCAGCAGCCTCCGGACGGGGACTTATGGCTACACCTTC. Translating it yields CASSLRTGTYGYTF.

In this sample, this clone turned up a few times. This chain uses TRBV7-2 with TRBJ2-3, with D tentatively TRBD2 (6 bases). This CDR3 has 13 amino acids. The germline V gene encodes CDR1 SGHTA and CDR2 FQGNSA. Trimming took 1 base from V and 5 from J, leaving 7 bases between them. This chain's CDR3 is CASSLGAGDTQYF. CDR3 DNA: TGTGCCAGCAGCTTAGGAGCGGGAGATACGCAGTATTTT. Looking up the rest from reference TRBV7-2 and TRBJ2-3 gives the full variable domain: GAGVSQSPSNKVTEKGKDVELRCDPISGHTALYWYRQSLGQGLEFLIYFQGNSAPDKSGLPSDRFSAERTGGSVSTLTIQRTQQEDSAVYLCASSLGAGDTQYFGPGTRLTVL.

This chain joins TRBV7-2 and TRBJ2-1, with D perhaps matching TRBD2 (6 bases). From germline, CDR1 is SGHTA and CDR2 FQGNSA. V lost 5 bases, J lost 6 bases, and 11 bases lay in between. This CDR3 is 13 amino acids long. The CDR3 bases are TGTGCCAGCAGCCGTAGCGGTAGCAATGAGCAGTTCTTC. Protein: CASSRSGSNEQFF.

The V and J genes are TRBV2 and TRBJ2-5; 8 bases agree with TRBD2. V was pared by 6 bases and J by 5 bases, with 11 bases of the junction left unmatched. The CDR3 covers 15 residues. Germline loops: CDR1 SNHLY, CDR2 FYNNEI. CDR3 protein: CASSLSGIPGETQYF. For the CDR3, the DNA is TGTGCCAGCAGCCTTAGCGGGATCCCTGGGGAGACCCAGTACTTC.